These T cell receptor beta chains were read from a single sample in a study of T cell responses to AZD1222 COVID-19 vaccine. Here immunoSEQ multiplex PCR was the method, and the copy in TCRdb shows in-frame clones only, minus some. Of 90,000 to 95,000 clones in the sample, around nine tenths were seen once. The sequencing here drew on peripheral blood, taken 28 days after the second AZD1222 dose. The origin of the receptors is an adult who received the AZD1222 COVID-19 vaccine. Both conserved end residues are part of each CDR3. The D gene is left open where the match is weak. Size is stated for part of the rows, as once, few or many counts, or as a class when the clone is expanded.

CDR3 length: 15; J gene: TRBJ2-1; V gene: TRBV5-6; clone size: NA; D gene: NA; CDR3 protein: CASSLEYTTGNEQFF; CDR3 DNA: TGTGCCAGCAGCTTGGAGTATACTACGGGTAATGAGCAGTTCTTC
CDR3 length: 12; J gene: TRBJ2-3; V gene: TRBV28; clone size: NA; D gene: TRBD2; CDR3 protein: CASTQTGGVVYF; CDR3 DNA: TGTGCCAGCACCCAAACGGGGGGAGTCGTGTATTTT
CDR3 length: 16; J gene: TRBJ2-2; V gene: TRBV5-1; clone size: NA; D gene: TRBD1; CDR3 protein: CASSFTTGTQTGELFF; CDR3 DNA: TGCGCCAGCAGCTTCACGACAGGGACACAGACCGGGGAGCTGTTTTTT
CDR3 length: 17; J gene: TRBJ1-6; V gene: TRBV20-1; clone size: once; D gene: NA; CDR3 protein: CSASGSQGATYNSPLHF; CDR3 DNA: TGCAGTGCTAGTGGTTCCCAGGGAGCAACCTATAATTCACCCCTCCACTTT
CDR3 length: 15; J gene: TRBJ1-1; V gene: TRBV5-1; clone size: NA; D gene: NA; CDR3 protein: CASSLVVGENTEAFF; CDR3 DNA: TGCGCCAGCAGCTTGGTTGTGGGCGAGAACACTGAAGCTTTCTTT
CDR3 length: 14; J gene: TRBJ1-2; V gene: TRBV9; clone size: NA; D gene: NA; CDR3 protein: CASSRATGPYGYTF; CDR3 DNA: TGTGCCAGCAGCCGGGCAACAGGCCCCTATGGCTACACCTTC
CDR3 length: 14; J gene: TRBJ1-1; V gene: TRBV28; clone size: NA; D gene: TRBD1; CDR3 protein: CASSLNSGGAEAFF; CDR3 DNA: TGTGCCAGCAGTTTAAATTCAGGGGGGGCTGAAGCTTTCTTT
CDR3 length: 15; J gene: TRBJ2-6; V gene: TRBV5-8; clone size: NA; D gene: NA; CDR3 protein: CASSSGQAGANVLTF; CDR3 DNA: TGTGCCAGCAGCTCTGGGCAGGCTGGGGCCAACGTCCTGACTTTC
CDR3 length: 15; J gene: TRBJ2-1; V gene: TRBV7-9; clone size: NA; D gene: NA; CDR3 protein: CASSLLGSLYNEQFF; CDR3 DNA: TGTGCCAGCAGCTTACTTGGATCCCTCTACAATGAGCAGTTCTTC
CDR3 length: 13; J gene: TRBJ1-1; V gene: TRBV7-9; clone size: NA; D gene: TRBD1; CDR3 protein: CASSFTGVTEAFF; CDR3 DNA: TGTGCCAGCAGCTTTACAGGGGTAACTGAAGCTTTCTTT
CDR3 length: 15; J gene: TRBJ1-5; V gene: TRBV2; clone size: NA; D gene: TRBD1; CDR3 protein: CASSIPDRADQPQHF; CDR3 DNA: TGTGCCAGCAGTATACCGGACAGGGCAGATCAGCCCCAGCATTTT
CDR3 length: 14; J gene: TRBJ2-7; V gene: TRBV7-2; clone size: NA; D gene: NA; CDR3 protein: CASSFRESSYEQYF; CDR3 DNA: TGTGCCAGCAGCTTCAGGGAGAGCTCCTACGAGCAGTACTTC
CDR3 length: 15; J gene: TRBJ1-5; V gene: TRBV19; clone size: NA; D gene: NA; CDR3 protein: CASNARNYSNQPQHF; CDR3 DNA: TGTGCCAGTAATGCGAGGAATTATAGCAATCAGCCCCAGCATTTT
CDR3 length: 14; J gene: TRBJ1-2; V gene: TRBV7-9; clone size: NA; D gene: NA; CDR3 protein: CASSLRTSNYGYTF; CDR3 DNA: TGTGCCAGCAGTCTTCGTACAAGTAACTATGGCTACACCTTC
CDR3 length: 16; J gene: TRBJ2-1; V gene: TRBV14; clone size: NA; D gene: TRBD2; CDR3 protein: CASSQESGSSYNEQFF; CDR3 DNA: TGTGCCAGCAGCCAAGAAAGCGGGAGCTCCTACAATGAGCAGTTCTTC
CDR3 length: 12; J gene: TRBJ2-1; V gene: TRBV19; clone size: NA; D gene: NA; CDR3 protein: CASSIWGNEQFF; CDR3 DNA: TGTGCCAGTAGTATTTGGGGGAATGAGCAGTTCTTC
CDR3 length: 13; J gene: TRBJ2-1; V gene: TRBV19; clone size: NA; D gene: NA; CDR3 protein: CASRGGTSNEQFF; CDR3 DNA: TGTGCCAGTAGAGGCGGGACGAGCAATGAGCAGTTCTTC
CDR3 length: 11; J gene: TRBJ1-2; V gene: TRBV20-1; clone size: few; D gene: TRBD1; CDR3 protein: CSATGQDGYTF; CDR3 DNA: TGCAGTGCAACCGGACAGGATGGCTACACCTTC
CDR3 length: 15; J gene: TRBJ2-7; V gene: TRBV27; clone size: NA; D gene: NA; CDR3 protein: CASSLGRGRAYEQYF; CDR3 DNA: TGTGCCAGCAGTTTAGGGAGGGGGCGCGCCTACGAGCAGTACTTC
CDR3 length: 15; J gene: TRBJ2-7; V gene: TRBV2; clone size: NA; D gene: TRBD2; CDR3 protein: CASRAPLAGEDEQYF; CDR3 DNA: TGTGCCAGCAGGGCCCCTCTAGCGGGGGAAGACGAGCAGTACTTC
CDR3 length: 19; J gene: TRBJ2-2; V gene: TRBV4-2; clone size: NA; D gene: NA; CDR3 protein: CASSQDAPGATTNTGELFF; CDR3 DNA: TGTGCCAGCAGCCAAGACGCCCCCGGTGCCACCACAAACACCGGGGAGCTGTTTTTT
CDR3 length: 11; J gene: TRBJ2-7; V gene: TRBV6-2/TRBV6-3; clone size: NA; D gene: NA; CDR3 protein: CASSYGPEQYF; CDR3 DNA: TGTGCCAGCAGTTATGGTCCCGAGCAGTACTTC
CDR3 length: 18; J gene: TRBJ2-4; V gene: TRBV3-1/TRBV3-2; clone size: NA; D gene: TRBD2; CDR3 protein: CASSSTSGGALAKNIQYF; CDR3 DNA: TGTGCCAGCAGCAGTACTAGCGGGGGGGCCTTAGCCAAAAACATTCAGTACTTC
CDR3 length: 13; J gene: TRBJ1-6; V gene: TRBV7-3; clone size: NA; D gene: NA; CDR3 protein: CASSVDLNSPLHF; CDR3 DNA: TGTGCCAGCAGCGTAGACCTTAATTCACCCCTCCACTTT
CDR3 length: 11; J gene: TRBJ2-1; V gene: TRBV2; clone size: few; D gene: NA; CDR3 protein: CASTPASEQFF; CDR3 DNA: TGTGCCAGCACCCCAGCGAGTGAGCAGTTCTTC